A single sample gave rise to the 23 T cell receptor beta chains below, sequenced in a study of blood T cell repertoires in COVID-19. Sequenced by immunoSEQ multiplex PCR; TCRdb stores in-frame clones only, minus some. The table lists over 130,000 clones, 84% of them singletons. Sequencing was done on a sample of peripheral blood. These receptors all come from a human donor in a cohort sampled during active COVID-19.

V and J are TRBV14 and TRBJ1-4; D is undetermined. Trimming took off 4 bases at V and 5 bases at J, with 23 bases between the two ends. Germline V lookup: CDR1 SGHDN, CDR2 FVKESK. There are 18 residues in the CDR3. The CDR3: CASSRRNGGKTGNEKLFF. CDR3 nucleotide sequence: TGTGCCAGCAGCCGGAGGAACGGAGGAAAGACGGGGAATGAAAAACTGTTTTTT.

The genes are TRBV27 and TRBJ2-7; the match to TRBD1 covers 11 bases. The CDR3 is 17 amino acids. Germline CDR1 and CDR2: MNHEY and SMNVEV (reference sequence). V lost 6 bases to trimming and J lost 3 bases; unmatched junction nucleotides: 13. This CDR3 is CASSPFAGQGDHYEQYF. DNA of the CDR3: TGTGCCAGCAGCCCCTTCGCGGGACAGGGGGACCACTACGAGCAGTACTTC.

In DNA form, the CDR3 reads TGCAGTGCTAGTTCAGTGGAAGAGACCCAGTACTTC. Protein sequence: CSASSVEETQYF. The chain joins TRBV20-1 to TRBJ2-5, with no clear D. The CDR3 runs 12 residues. Trimming removed 3 bases at V and 3 bases at J, with 8 bases between. Germline V gives CDR1 DFQATT, CDR2 SNEGSKA (reference sequence).

The chain links TRBV19 to TRBJ2-3, with D possibly being TRBD2 (5 bases). Trimming cost V 6 bases and J 0 bases, with 7 bases left between them. This CDR3 contains 13 residues. CDR1 and CDR2 (germline): LNHDA, SQIVND (reference sequence). This CDR3 is CASRRESTDTQYF. CDR3 bases: TGTGCCAGTAGAAGGGAGAGCACAGATACGCAGTATTTT. The full variable domain, with the rest looked up from reference TRBV19 and TRBJ2-3, is DGGITQSPKYLFRKEGQNVTLSCEQNLNHDAMYWYRQDPGQGLRLIYYSQIVNDFQKGDIAEGYSVSREKKESFPLTVTSAQKNPTAFYLCASRRESTDTQYFGPGTRLTVL.

This rearrangement joins TRBV10-2 to TRBJ2-2, with D hard to call. Trimming cost V 0 bases and J 3 bases, with 14 bases left between them. Germline assignment: CDR1 WSHSY and CDR2 SAAADI. The length of the CDR3 is 17 residues. The CDR3 nucleotides read TGCGCCAGCAGTGAGTCGAATCGGCAGGCTTACACCGGGGAGCTGTTTTTT. This gives the protein CASSESNRQAYTGELFF.

The chain is built from TRBV9 and TRBJ1-2, with 8 bases that match TRBD1. V lost 4 bases and J lost 0; bases outside the gene matches: 20. CDR1 and CDR2 (germline): SGDLS, YYNGEE. This CDR3 has 20 residues. CDR3 protein: CASSPLYRYGTGASNYGYTF. The CDR3 DNA sequence: TGTGCCAGCAGCCCCCTATATCGTTACGGGACAGGCGCATCTAACTATGGCTACACCTTC.

The V call is TRBV19, the J call TRBJ1-1, with a weak D call TRBD1 (5 bases). The CDR3 sequence is 15 residues long. Looked up from germline, CDR1 is LNHDA and CDR2 is SQIVND (reference sequence). Trimming removed 6 bases from V and 0 bases from J, with 14 bases in between. The CDR3 nucleotides read TGTGCCAGTAGGCGGGACGCAGAGATGAACACTGAAGCTTTCTTT. Amino acid sequence: CASRRDAEMNTEAFF.

This clone has just one count. The chain recombines TRBV19 with TRBJ1-5; a possible D gene is TRBD1 (5 bases). The CDR3 is 16 residues long. The V gene's germline CDR1 is LNHDA and CDR2 SQIVND (reference sequence). V was pared by 7 bases and J by 1 base, with 17 bases between. The CDR3, as DNA: TGTGCCAGTACTCGAACACAGGTAGTAAGCAATCAGCCCCAGCATTTT. Translated, it gives CASTRTQVVSNQPQHF.

The chain recombines TRBV5-1 with TRBJ2-4, with D perhaps TRBD1 (7 bases). Germline values: CDR1 SGHRS, CDR2 YFSETQ. Trimming took 7 bases from V and 11 from J, leaving 31 bases between them. There are 17 residues in the CDR3. DNA of the CDR3: TGCGCCAGCGCATTCTCAGGGGGGCCCGGGGAAAGATCTCTTCAGTACTTC. It is translated as CASAFSGGPGERSLQYF.

The chain combines TRBV12-3 or TRBV12-4 with TRBJ1-2; no firm D call. CDR3 length: 13 residues. The V and J ends lost 7 bases and 8 bases respectively, with 17 bases between them. DNA for the CDR3: TGTGCCAGCACCCAGGCGCCCGGAGGCGGCTACACCTTC. Amino acid sequence: CASTQAPGGGYTF.

This clone has a single count. This chain joins TRBV5-1 and TRBJ2-3; D possibly corresponds to TRBD1 (6 bases). The length of the CDR3 is 14 residues. Germline lookup yields CDR1 SGHRS and CDR2 YFSETQ. Trimming took off 1 base at V and 4 bases at J, with 10 bases between the two ends. The CDR3 spells CASSLQGSADTQYF. CDR3 nucleotides: TGCGCCAGCAGCTTGCAGGGGTCGGCAGATACGCAGTATTTT.

The rearrangement uses TRBV19 and TRBJ2-7, with TRBD1 matching 8 bases. Germline V CDR1 and CDR2: LNHDA, SQIVND (reference sequence). J was trimmed by 1 base and V by 9 bases; bases with no gene match: 8. The CDR3 consists of 14 residues. The CDR3 region has the DNA TGTGCCAGCAGAAGACAGGGGTTTTCCTACGAGCAGTACTTC. This sequence encodes CASRRQGFSYEQYF.

This clone was counted a single time. The V call is TRBV9, the J call TRBJ2-7; weak D call: TRBD1 (5 bases). V shed 5 bases and J shed 0 bases, with 9 bases lying between them. In germline, CDR1 is SGDLS, CDR2 YYNGEE. The CDR3 consists of 13 residues. For the CDR3, the DNA is TGTGCCAGCAGTTCAGGGTCCTCCTACGAGCAGTACTTC. It yields the protein CASSSGSSYEQYF.

This clone was recorded only once. The chain employs TRBV7-2 and TRBJ1-6; 9 bases match TRBD1. Trimming removed 4 bases from V and 10 bases from J; junction bases left unmatched: 5. The germline V gene has CDR1 SGHTA and CDR2 FQGNSA. The CDR3 extends over 14 amino acids. The CDR3 nucleotides are TGTGCCAGCAGCTCTACAGGGGGCAGATCACCCCTCCACTTT. Amino acids: CASSSTGGRSPLHF.

V and J are TRBV6-6 and TRBJ2-7; no clear D gene. The CDR3 contains 17 residues. V was pared by 5 bases and J by 0 bases, with 20 bases between. Germline values: CDR1 MNHNY, CDR2 SVGAGI (reference sequence). The DNA of the CDR3 is TGTGCCAGCAGTCAGCAATCGACAAGGTCGAGCTCCTACGAGCAGTACTTC. Its protein product is CASSQQSTRSSSYEQYF.

J is TRBJ1-1 and V is TRBV5-1; 10 bases are a match to TRBD1. This CDR3 comprises 15 residues. V lost 3 bases and J lost 6; bases outside the gene matches: 8. Germline V gene lookup returns CDR1 SGHRS and CDR2 YFSETQ. The CDR3 spells CASSWLTGGRSEAFF. The CDR3 DNA reads TGCGCCAGCAGCTGGTTGACAGGGGGCAGATCTGAAGCTTTCTTT.

This clone was counted a few times. The chain recombines TRBV15 with TRBJ1-5; D gene unclear. Trimming removed 5 bases at V and 1 base at J, with 9 bases between. The CDR3 contains 14 residues. Germline CDR1 and CDR2: LNHNV and YYDKDF (reference sequence). In nucleotides, the CDR3 is TGTGCCACCAGCGTGTACAGAAGCAATCAGCCCCAGCATTTT. Encoded protein: CATSVYRSNQPQHF.

V usage is TRBV9 and J usage is TRBJ1-1, with 10 bases lining up with TRBD1. The CDR3 extends over 13 amino acids. V shed 9 bases and J 4 bases; nucleotides not matched to a gene: 6. Germline V gene data show CDR1 as SGDLS and CDR2 as YYNGEE. The chain's CDR3 is CATTGGIGTEAFF. The CDR3 nucleotides are TGTGCCACGACAGGGGGCATCGGCACTGAAGCTTTCTTT.

The CDR3 protein is CASSLSGLSADTQYF. CDR3 coding DNA: TGTGCCAGCAGCCTGTCTGGACTGTCGGCAGATACGCAGTATTTT. The chain couples TRBV9 to TRBJ2-3, with D maybe TRBD2 (5 bases). Germline lookup yields CDR1 SGDLS and CDR2 YYNGEE. V lost 4 bases and J 4 bases, leaving 16 bases between the germline ends. This CDR3 is built from 15 residues.

With respect to this clone: The junction differs from germline at one of its ends, possibly a read error. J is TRBJ1-2 and V is TRBV25-1; TRBD1 might be the D (6 bases). The CDR3 consists of 16 residues. Germline V gene data show CDR1 as MGHDK and CDR2 as SYGVNS. The CDR3 spells CASNETGLQVGYGYTF. The CDR3 nucleotides are TGTGCCAGCAATGAAACAGGGCTACAAGTTGGGTATGGCTACACCTTC.

J is TRBJ2-7 and V is TRBV28; D might be TRBD1 (5 bases). CDR1 and CDR2 (germline): MDHEN, SYDVKM. The V end was cut by 9 bases, the J end by 2 bases, with 11 bases between. The CDR3 has 12 residues. CDR3 nucleotides: TGTGCCAGTACACAGGTTCCCTACGAGCAGTACTTC. This encodes CASTQVPYEQYF.

The chain carries TRBV18 and TRBJ2-7, with no clear D. The V gene lost 3 bases and the J gene lost 6 bases, with 9 bases spanning the gap. Germline-derived CDR1 and CDR2 are KGHSH and LQKENI. The CDR3 runs 12 residues. Written as DNA, the CDR3 is TGTGCCAGCTCACCGGCCATCTCCGAGCAGTACTTC. Translating gives CASSPAISEQYF.

This chain uses TRBV7-3 with TRBJ2-7; 7 bases line up with TRBD1. V dropped 2 bases and J dropped 3; count of bases not matched to a gene: 28. The length of the CDR3 is 22 residues. Per the germline V gene, CDR1 is SGHTA and CDR2 is FQGTGA. The CDR3: CASSLFAFGATLAKGAGYEQYF. CDR3 coding DNA: TGTGCCAGCAGCTTATTTGCTTTTGGAGCCACGCTAGCCAAGGGGGCAGGCTACGAGCAGTACTTC.